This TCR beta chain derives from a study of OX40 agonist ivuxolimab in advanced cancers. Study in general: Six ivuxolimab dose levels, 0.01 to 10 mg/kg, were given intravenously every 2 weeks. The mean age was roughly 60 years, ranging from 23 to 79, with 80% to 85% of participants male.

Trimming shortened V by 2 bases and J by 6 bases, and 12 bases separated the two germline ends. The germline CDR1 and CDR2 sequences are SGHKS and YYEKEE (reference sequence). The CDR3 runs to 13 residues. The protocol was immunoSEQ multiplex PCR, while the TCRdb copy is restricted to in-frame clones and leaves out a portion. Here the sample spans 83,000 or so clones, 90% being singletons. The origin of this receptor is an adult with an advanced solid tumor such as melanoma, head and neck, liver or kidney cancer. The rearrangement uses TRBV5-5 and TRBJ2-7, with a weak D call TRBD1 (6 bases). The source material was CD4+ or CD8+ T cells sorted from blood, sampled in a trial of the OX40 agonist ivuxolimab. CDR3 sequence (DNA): TGTGCCAGCAGCTTCCTCACAGGGCGCGAGCAGTACTTC. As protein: CASSFLTGREQYF.